Sequencing of this T cell receptor (beta chain) was carried out in a study of OX40 agonist ivuxolimab in advanced cancers. At the level of the study: Of mixed ages from about 20 to 90 and averaging about 65 years, the group was about 86% male. Findings and limits, study-wide: The study observed clonal expansion of CD4+ and CD8+ blood T cells by week 6 at 0.1 to 3.0 mg/kg. Antigens targeted by the expanded peripheral T cells were not determined. Normalized T-cell clonal expansion was also low in some nonresponders.

The method was immunoSEQ multiplex PCR; TCRdb's version includes in-frame clones alone and lacks a portion of them. The sample holds about 77,000 clones, 65% to 90% seen once. Note on this clone: What it recognizes is unknown.

Germline V CDR1 and CDR2: SGHNT, YENEEA. V was cut by 5 bases and J by 0 bases, with 17 bases left in between. CDR3 length: 16 residues. The receptor was derived from an adult with an advanced solid tumor such as melanoma, head and neck, liver or kidney cancer. The sequences come from CD4+ or CD8+ T cells sorted from blood, collected in a trial of the OX40 agonist ivuxolimab. The V and J genes are TRBV11-3 and TRBJ2-7; D ambiguous. CDR3 in amino acids: CASSTSISAISYEQYF. The CDR3 nucleotides read TGTGCCAGCAGCACCTCGATATCGGCAATCTCCTACGAGCAGTACTTC.